This entry lists 23 T cell receptor beta chains sequenced from one sample in a study of cytomegalovirus exposure and HLA in healthy donors. The PCR employed 60 Vbeta primers together with 13 Jbeta primers. Profiling relied on immunoSEQ multiplex PCR, and the TCRdb table lists in-frame clones only, not all of them. The sample data list over 40,000 clones. The sample was PBMCs. The receptors shown here come from a woman between 35 and 50 years old in good health and CMV-seronegative.

The chain links TRBV5-1 to TRBJ1-4; D gene uncertain. This CDR3 contains 15 residues. Germline V lookup: CDR1 SGHRS, CDR2 YFSETQ. Trimming left V 2 bases short and J 9 bases short, with 17 bases between. The CDR3 DNA reads TGCGCCAGCAGCTTTTCCGAAAGCCGCGTTCAAAAACTGTTTTTT. It codes for CASSFSESRVQKLFF.

The chain carries TRBV5-1 and TRBJ1-2; 9 nucleotides align to TRBD1. Germline lookup yields CDR1 SGHRS and CDR2 YFSETQ. The CDR3 has 16 amino acids. The ends lost 3 bases at V and 8 bases at J; junction bases unmatched: 14. CDR3 nucleotide sequence: TGCGCCAGCAGCTCGGAACCGTCCGGACAGGGGAGCGGCTACACCTTC. It specifies CASSSEPSGQGSGYTF.

The chain recombines TRBV5-1 with TRBJ2-3; 9 bases map to TRBD2. V gave up 4 bases and J gave up 2 bases; unmatched junction bases: 14. Per the germline V gene, CDR1 is SGHRS and CDR2 is YFSETQ. This CDR3 comprises 18 residues. The CDR3 region has the DNA TGCGCCAGCAGCCCAGGCAGCGTGAGCGGGGGGAACACAGATACGCAGTATTTT. This sequence encodes CASSPGSVSGGNTDTQYF. Complete variable domain (other parts from reference TRBV5-1 and TRBJ2-3): KAGVTQTPRYLIKTRGQQVTLSCSPISGHRSVSWYQQTPGQGLQFLFEYFSETQRNKGNFPGRFSGRQFSNSRSEMNVSTLELGDSALYLCASSPGSVSGGNTDTQYFGPGTRLTVL.

V usage is TRBV6-6 and J usage is TRBJ2-1; perhaps TRBD1 as D (8 bases). With 2 bases removed from V and 10 bases from J, the gap between germline ends came to 15 bases. Germline CDR1 reads MNHNY; CDR2 reads SVGAGI (reference sequence). The CDR3 consists of 14 residues. The CDR3 loop reads CASSYRLQGGEQFF. The CDR3 nucleotides read TGTGCCAGCAGTTACCGTCTACAGGGGGGGGAGCAGTTCTTC.

The rearrangement links TRBV30 to TRBJ2-5, with 7 bases that match TRBD2. The CDR3 extends over 13 amino acids. J lost 2 bases, V lost 4 bases, and 4 bases had no gene match. Germline values: CDR1 GTSNPN, CDR2 SVGIG (reference sequence). CDR3 region: CAWTSGGQETQYF. Here the CDR3 DNA reads TGTGCCTGGACTAGCGGAGGGCAAGAGACCCAGTACTTC.

J is TRBJ2-4 and V is TRBV5-6, with D possibly being TRBD1 (5 bases). This CDR3 has 13 amino acids. The V gene's germline CDR1 is SGHDT and CDR2 YYEEEE. V was pared by 0 bases and J by 5 bases, with 6 bases between. CDR3 nucleotides: TGTGCCAGCAGCTTGGGGGGCCAAAACATTCAGTACTTC. It specifies CASSLGGQNIQYF.

The chain employs TRBV11-2 and TRBJ1-1; tentatively, D is TRBD1 (5 bases). CDR1 and CDR2 (germline): SGHAT, FQNNGV. Between the trimmed V and J ends, which lost 1 base and 0 bases, there was a span of 12 bases. The CDR3 spans 16 residues. CDR3 loop: CASSLGGTDVNTEAFF. DNA of the CDR3: TGTGCCAGCAGCTTAGGGGGCACGGATGTGAACACTGAAGCTTTCTTT. Filled out from reference TRBV11-2 and TRBJ1-1, the complete variable domain reads EAGVAQSPRYKIIEKRQSVAFWCNPISGHATLYWYQQILGQGPKLLIQFQNNGVVDDSQLPKDRFSAERLKGVDSTLKIQPAKLEDSAVYLCASSLGGTDVNTEAFFGQGTRLTVV.

The V gene is TRBV19, the J gene TRBJ1-2; TRBD1 might be the D (5 bases). The V end lost 3 bases, the J end lost 4 bases, and 18 bases lay between the germline ends. The length of the CDR3 is 16 residues. Germline loops: CDR1 LNHDA, CDR2 SQIVND (reference sequence). Written as DNA, the CDR3 is TGTGCCAGTAGTATTGTAGGGGAGGGATACTTCTATGGCTACACCTTC. It encodes CASSIVGEGYFYGYTF.

V gene TRBV7-2 combines with J gene TRBJ1-2, with D perhaps matching TRBD1 (5 bases). Germline V lookup: CDR1 SGHTA, CDR2 FQGNSA. The CDR3 spans 15 residues. V was trimmed by 4 bases and J by 7 bases, leaving 19 bases between them. As DNA, the CDR3 is TGTGCCAGCAGCTCCCCCAGCTGGGCGGGGGGTGGCTACACCTTC. This sequence encodes CASSSPSWAGGGYTF.

The genes are TRBV19 and TRBJ1-5; D call uncertain. CDR3 length equals 14 residues. V lost 5 bases to trimming and J lost 1 base, with 9 bases between them. The germline V gene encodes CDR1 LNHDA and CDR2 SQIVND (reference sequence). The CDR3 loop is CASSLHRSNQPQHF. The CDR3, as DNA: TGTGCCAGTAGTCTCCACAGAAGCAATCAGCCCCAGCATTTT.

The gene calls are TRBV7-2 and TRBJ2-3; D might be TRBD2 (6 bases). CDR3 length: 14 amino acids. Per the germline V gene, CDR1 is SGHTA and CDR2 is FQGNSA. With 5 bases removed from V and 1 base from J, the gap between germline ends came to 10 bases. The CDR3 region is CASSRGFGTDTQYF. The CDR3 DNA reads TGTGCCAGCAGCCGGGGGTTTGGCACAGATACGCAGTATTTT.

The chain carries TRBV19 and TRBJ2-7; 10 nucleotides agree with TRBD1. CDR3 length: 14 amino acids. The germline V gene encodes CDR1 LNHDA and CDR2 SQIVND (reference sequence). After removal of 9 bases from V and 2 bases from J, the junction contained 7 bases not matched to a gene. The CDR3 DNA reads TGTGCCAGCTCACCGGGACAGGGGCCCTACGAGCAGTACTTC. Amino acids: CASSPGQGPYEQYF.

The V call is TRBV30, the J call TRBJ1-1; no firm D call. Germline V CDR1 and CDR2: GTSNPN, SVGIG (reference sequence). The CDR3 loop spans 13 amino acids. V was clipped by 2 bases and J by 8 bases, with 15 bases between them. The CDR3 region is CAWSSGHLREAFF. DNA of the CDR3: TGTGCCTGGAGTAGCGGTCACCTGAGAGAAGCTTTCTTT.

The chain combines TRBV9 with TRBJ2-1; 8 positions agree with TRBD2. Unmatched junction bases numbered 5, after V lost 4 bases and J lost 5 bases. This CDR3 is built from 14 residues. Per the germline V gene, CDR1 is SGDLS and CDR2 is YYNGEE. The CDR3 here is CASSPRLANNEQFF. CDR3 sequence (DNA): TGTGCCAGCAGCCCTCGACTAGCGAACAATGAGCAGTTCTTC.

The chain has TRBV5-4 and TRBJ2-5, with TRBD1 identical over 11 bases. Germline V lookup: CDR1 SGHNT, CDR2 YYREEE (reference sequence). This CDR3 has 15 amino acids. V shed 3 bases, J shed 5 bases, and the junction held 6 bases outside the gene matches. The DNA of the CDR3 is TGTGCCAGCAGCTCCGGGACAGGGGGACTCGAGACCCAGTACTTC. Protein sequence: CASSSGTGGLETQYF.

V usage is TRBV9 and J usage is TRBJ2-7; 7 bases are a match to TRBD2. J gave up 2 bases and V 4 bases, and 9 bases lay outside the gene matches. Looked up from germline, CDR1 is SGDLS and CDR2 is YYNGEE. The CDR3 runs to 15 residues. CDR3 sequence (DNA): TGTGCCAGCAGCCCCGGGAGGTTGATCGCCTACGAGCAGTACTTC. Translation: CASSPGRLIAYEQYF.

J is TRBJ1-5 and V is TRBV18; D is unclear. Germline values: CDR1 KGHSH, CDR2 LQKENI. The V gene lost 3 bases and the J gene lost 0 bases, with 12 bases spanning the gap. The CDR3 length is 16 residues. The CDR3 loop is CASSPWAGSSNQPQHF. As DNA, the CDR3 is TGTGCCAGCTCACCTTGGGCGGGGAGTAGCAATCAGCCCCAGCATTTT.

The chain combines TRBV7-3 with TRBJ1-1; D is perhaps TRBD1 (5 bases). This CDR3 has 17 amino acids. Trimming cost V 5 bases and J 0 bases, with 19 bases left between them. In germline, CDR1 is SGHTA, CDR2 FQGTGA. CDR3 region: CASSPGGEAPMNTEAFF. In DNA, the CDR3 is TGTGCCAGCAGCCCTGGGGGGGAGGCACCGATGAACACTGAAGCTTTCTTT.

The rearrangement joins TRBV6-5 to TRBJ1-1; no definite D call. Germline values: CDR1 MNHEY, CDR2 SVGAGI. Deletions cut 2 bases from V and 4 bases from J, with 11 bases between. The CDR3 extends over 14 amino acids. The CDR3 here is CASSYGGSSTEAFF. CDR3 in DNA: TGTGCCAGCAGTTACGGCGGCAGTTCCACTGAAGCTTTCTTT.

The chain joins TRBV25-1 to TRBJ2-4; 7 bases are shared with TRBD1. J was trimmed by 11 bases and V by 4 bases; bases with no gene match: 5. The CDR3 has 12 amino acids. CDR1 and CDR2 from the germline V gene are MGHDK and SYGVNS. CDR3 sequence: CASSVGQSVQYF. Here the CDR3 DNA reads TGTGCCAGCAGTGTGGGACAGTCGGTTCAGTACTTC.

V is TRBV7-3 and J is TRBJ1-2, with 7 bases identical to TRBD1. The CDR3 is 14 residues long. CDR1 is SGHTA, CDR2 FQGTGA, per germline. V gave up 5 bases and J gave up 3 bases; unmatched junction bases: 6. The DNA for the CDR3 is TGTGCCAGCAGCCCAAGACAGGGACACTATGGCTACACCTTC. It codes for CASSPRQGHYGYTF.

V gene TRBV4-2 combines with J gene TRBJ2-7, with 9 bases identical to TRBD2. CDR3 length equals 16 residues. Germline values: CDR1 LGHNA, CDR2 YNFKEQ. V trimming: 1 base; J trimming: 6 bases; junction bases outside the gene matches: 10. CDR3 in amino acids: CASSQGIAGVGFEQYF. The CDR3 region has the DNA TGTGCCAGCAGCCAAGGAATAGCGGGAGTAGGCTTCGAGCAGTACTTC.

The rearrangement uses TRBV11-2 and TRBJ2-7; TRBD1 aligns across 9 bases. Per germline, CDR1 SGHAT and CDR2 FQNNGV. This CDR3 contains 14 residues. V shed 4 bases, J shed 6 bases, and the junction held 7 bases outside the gene matches. CDR3 region: CASSSQGDRVEQYF. The CDR3 DNA is TGTGCCAGCAGCTCCCAAGGGGACAGGGTCGAGCAGTACTTC.